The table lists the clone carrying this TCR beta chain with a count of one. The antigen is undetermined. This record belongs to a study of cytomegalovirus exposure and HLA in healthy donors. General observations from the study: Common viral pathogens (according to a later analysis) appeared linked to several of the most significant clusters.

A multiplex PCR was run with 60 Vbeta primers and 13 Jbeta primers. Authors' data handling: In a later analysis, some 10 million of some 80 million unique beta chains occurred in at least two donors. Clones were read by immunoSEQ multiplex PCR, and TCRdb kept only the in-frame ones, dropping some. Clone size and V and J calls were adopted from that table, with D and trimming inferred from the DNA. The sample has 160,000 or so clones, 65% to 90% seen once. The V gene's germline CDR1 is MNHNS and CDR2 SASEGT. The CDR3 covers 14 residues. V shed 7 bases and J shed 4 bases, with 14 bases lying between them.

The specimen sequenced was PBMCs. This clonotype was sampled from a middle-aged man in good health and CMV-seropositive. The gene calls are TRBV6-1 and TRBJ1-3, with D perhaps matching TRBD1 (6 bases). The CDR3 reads CASNRDRRGNTIYF. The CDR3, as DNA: TGTGCCAGCAACAGGGATCGGAGAGGAAACACCATATATTTT.